This record concerns one TCR beta chain sequence. Its cognate antigen is unknown. The sample belongs to a study of cytomegalovirus exposure and HLA in healthy donors. Study conclusions and caveats: Trimming of TCR beta V- and J-genes showed a link, identified in a later analysis, to a missense DCLRE1C variant. Later on, an analysis found that several of the most significant clusters appeared to be linked to common viral pathogens, which included parvovirus B19.

Healthy bone marrow donors supplied every sample. The ends were cut back, 2 bases at V and 5 bases at J, with 9 bases in the middle. Germline V gives CDR1 MNHNS, CDR2 SASEGT. The CDR3 is made up of 13 amino acids. The PCR contained 60 Vbeta and 13 Jbeta primers. Original data processing: As a later analysis found, there were about 80 million unique TCR beta chains, of which roughly 11 million were shared. Only in-frame clones appear in the TCRdb table, and some are missing; sequencing was by immunoSEQ multiplex PCR. That table gives V, J and clone size, and the DNA gave D and trimming. The sample has about 110,000 clones; about 72% are singletons.

The chain combines TRBV6-1 with TRBJ1-2; D is unresolved. The sample taken for sequencing was PBMCs. The receptor was derived from a man younger than 35 in good health and CMV-seronegative. The CDR3 loop is CASSESRRYGYTF. The CDR3 nucleotides are TGTGCCAGCAGTGAAAGCCGCAGGTATGGCTACACCTTC.